Below, 29 T cell receptor beta chains from the same sample are listed, as sequenced in a study of blood T cell repertoires in COVID-19. Generated by immunoSEQ multiplex PCR, the TCRdb table keeps only in-frame clones and is missing some. The sample holds roughly 130,000 clones; 82% are singletons and the top ten take 4.5%. What was sequenced was peripheral blood. These TCRs come from an older woman with acute or convalescent COVID-19.

The chain uses TRBV10-3 and TRBJ2-1, with D maybe TRBD1 (6 bases). The CDR3 sequence is 18 residues long. The V end was cut by 11 bases, the J end by 1 base, with 27 bases between. Germline lookup yields CDR1 ENHRY and CDR2 SYGVKD. In DNA, the CDR3 is TGTGCCGCCGAATCGACAGGCGCCGCGGTTCAGTCCTACAATGAGCAGTTCTTC. Residues: CAAESTGAAVQSYNEQFF.

This chain connects TRBV2 to TRBJ1-2, with D perhaps TRBD1 (5 bases). Germline CDR1 and CDR2: SNHLY and FYNNEI. This CDR3 has 13 residues. V lost 4 bases and J lost 4, with 10 bases in between. As DNA, the CDR3 is TGTGCCAGCAGTGCGGGGGAGGGCTATGGCTACACCTTC. Protein sequence: CASSAGEGYGYTF.

The chain combines TRBV27 with TRBJ2-3; 14 positions match TRBD2. Trimming removed 5 bases from V and 0 bases from J; junction bases left unmatched: 7. The germline V gene has CDR1 MNHEY and CDR2 SMNVEV (reference sequence). This CDR3 comprises 18 residues. The CDR3 bases are TGTGCCAGCAGTAATGGACTAGCGGGGGGTATAAGCACAGATACGCAGTATTTT. Residues: CASSNGLAGGISTDTQYF.

This chain uses TRBV20-1 with TRBJ1-2; D is unresolved. The CDR3 covers 15 residues. The germline gives CDR1 DFQATT, CDR2 SNEGSKA (reference sequence). V shed 3 bases and J shed 6 bases, with 20 bases lying between them. The chain's CDR3 is CSASTSGDLRHGYTF. CDR3 nucleotide sequence: TGCAGTGCTAGTACTTCCGGAGACCTCCGTCATGGCTACACCTTC.

The V and J genes are TRBV14 and TRBJ1-1; D might be TRBD1 (5 bases). This CDR3 spans 13 amino acids. V shed 1 base and J shed 11 bases, with 14 bases lying between them. Germline V gene data show CDR1 as SGHDN and CDR2 as FVKESK. For the CDR3, the DNA is TGTGCCAGCAGCCAAGTCCTCCAGGGAGGCGCTTTCTTT. Encoded protein: CASSQVLQGGAFF.

This sequence joins TRBV27 and TRBJ1-1, with 7 bases fitting TRBD1. The germline CDR1 and CDR2 sequences are MNHEY and SMNVEV (reference sequence). CDR3 size: 14 residues. V lost 5 bases to trimming and J lost 9 bases; unmatched junction nucleotides: 12. CDR3 sequence reads: CASSTRGQAFKAFF. CDR3 nucleotide sequence: TGTGCCAGCAGTACCCGAGGACAGGCCTTTAAAGCTTTCTTT.

This clone came up once. The chain joins TRBV7-9 to TRBJ1-2; 9 bases map to TRBD1. CDR1 SEHNR and CDR2 FQNEAQ come from the germline V gene (reference sequence). Trimming cost V 7 bases and J 6 bases; bases outside gene matches: 6. The CDR3 has 13 amino acids. The CDR3 DNA reads TGTGCCAGCACTAGTGACAGGGGGAATGGCTACACCTTC. Protein product: CASTSDRGNGYTF.

This chain links TRBV11-3 with TRBJ2-3; TRBD2 agrees at 9 bases. The CDR3 has 17 amino acids. In germline, CDR1 is SGHNT, CDR2 YENEEA. V lost 5 bases to trimming and J lost 2 bases; unmatched junction nucleotides: 11. The CDR3 nucleotides read TGTGCCAGCAGCAATCCCCGGGGGACTAGCCTCACAGATACGCAGTATTTT. Protein product: CASSNPRGTSLTDTQYF.

The rearrangement joins TRBV5-4 to TRBJ1-2; perhaps TRBD1 as D (5 bases). Trimming removed 1 base from V and 8 bases from J, with 21 bases in between. This CDR3 region has 16 residues. From germline, CDR1 is SGHNT and CDR2 YYREEE (reference sequence). The CDR3 region is CASSLNGGGESGGYTF. In DNA form, the CDR3 reads TGTGCCAGCAGCTTGAACGGGGGAGGGGAAAGCGGGGGCTACACCTTC.

The V and J genes are TRBV12-3 or TRBV12-4 and TRBJ1-2; the match to TRBD1 covers 9 bases. The CDR3 has 13 amino acids. J lost 7 bases, V lost 6 bases, and 6 bases had no gene match. In DNA, the CDR3 is TGTGCCAGCAGCTTGGGACAGGGTGTTGGCTACACCTTC. This sequence encodes CASSLGQGVGYTF.

The chain recombines TRBV3-1 (or the pseudogene TRBV3-2) with TRBJ1-5; TRBD1 agrees at 8 bases. Germline V gives CDR1 LGHDT, CDR2 YNNKEL (reference sequence). This CDR3 has 16 residues. The V and J ends lost 4 bases and 0 bases, in that order; junction bases with no gene match: 5. The CDR3 spells CASSPGTGASNQPQHF. CDR3 DNA: TGTGCCAGCAGCCCAGGGACAGGAGCTAGCAATCAGCCCCAGCATTTT.

This chain links TRBV11-2 with TRBJ2-3; 8 nucleotides line up with TRBD1. Germline loops: CDR1 SGHAT, CDR2 FQNNGV. Trimming cost V 5 bases and J 4 bases; bases outside gene matches: 14. The CDR3 runs 17 residues. CDR3: CASSPRGRGRFPDTQYF. CDR3 nucleotides: TGTGCCAGCAGCCCGAGGGGCAGGGGGCGCTTTCCAGATACGCAGTATTTT.

The chain recombines TRBV6-4 with TRBJ2-3, with a tentative D call TRBD2 (7 bases). V was pared by 3 bases and J by 5 bases, with 12 bases between. Looked up from germline, CDR1 is MRHNA and CDR2 is SNTAGT. The CDR3 is 14 residues long. CDR3 coding DNA: TGTGCCAGCAGTGAAGTCGGGGGGCAAGATACGCAGTATTTT. Encoded protein: CASSEVGGQDTQYF.

The V call is TRBV30, the J call TRBJ2-7; 9 positions match TRBD1. Trimming took 0 bases from V and 1 from J; bases not matched to a gene: 1. Germline lookup yields CDR1 GTSNPN and CDR2 SVGIG (reference sequence). The CDR3 totals 14 residues. DNA for the CDR3: TGTGCCTGGAGTGTAGGGACAGGGTCCTACGAGCAGTACTTC. It specifies CAWSVGTGSYEQYF.

V is TRBV15 and J is TRBJ2-2; D may be TRBD2 (5 bases). Germline values: CDR1 LNHNV, CDR2 YYDKDF (reference sequence). The CDR3 length is 16 residues. The V end lost 0 bases, the J end lost 1 base, and 9 bases lay between the germline ends. This CDR3 is CATSREIGGNTGELFF. The CDR3 coding sequence is TGTGCCACCAGCAGAGAAATAGGAGGGAACACCGGGGAGCTGTTTTTT.

This clone is a singleton in its sample. The chain recombines TRBV6-5 with TRBJ2-1; D is unresolved. Germline-derived CDR1 and CDR2 are MNHEY and SVGAGI. CDR3 length: 16 residues. With 0 bases removed from V and 0 bases from J, the gap between germline ends came to 9 bases. The CDR3 reads CASSYSMAGSYNEQFF. CDR3 nucleotide sequence: TGTGCCAGCAGTTACTCGATGGCAGGCTCCTACAATGAGCAGTTCTTC.

The V gene is TRBV5-4, the J gene TRBJ1-1; 8 bases are shared with TRBD1. After removal of 4 bases from V and 3 bases from J, the junction contained 5 bases not matched to a gene. Germline assignment: CDR1 SGHNT and CDR2 YYREEE (reference sequence). The CDR3 has 14 amino acids. Written as DNA, the CDR3 is TGTGCCAGCAGCGTTCAGGGGGCGTACACTGAAGCTTTCTTT. Amino acid sequence: CASSVQGAYTEAFF.

The rearrangement joins TRBV19 to TRBJ2-1; 8 positions agree with TRBD2. The CDR3 loop spans 13 amino acids. The ends lost 4 bases at V and 9 bases at J; junction bases unmatched: 5. Germline V gene sequence: CDR1 LNHDA, CDR2 SQIVND (reference sequence). The CDR3 sequence: CASSTGGVIEQFF. The DNA of the CDR3 is TGTGCCAGTAGTACCGGGGGGGTAATTGAGCAGTTCTTC. The whole variable domain, remainder taken from reference TRBV19 and TRBJ2-1, is DGGITQSPKYLFRKEGQNVTLSCEQNLNHDAMYWYRQDPGQGLRLIYYSQIVNDFQKGDIAEGYSVSREKKESFPLTVTSAQKNPTAFYLCASSTGGVIEQFFGPGTRLTVL.

The chain couples TRBV29-1 to TRBJ1-2; perhaps TRBD1 as D (6 bases). The CDR3 has 13 amino acids. Trimming took 6 bases from V and 6 from J, leaving 17 bases between them. The germline gives CDR1 SQVTM, CDR2 ANQGSEA. Written as DNA, the CDR3 is TGCAGCGTCCGTTCGCCGGACAGACATGGCTACACCTTC. Its translation: CSVRSPDRHGYTF.

Written as DNA, the CDR3 is TGCGCCAGCAGCCAACTTCGAGGGAACACAGATACGCAGTATTTT. Its translation is CASSQLRGNTDTQYF. The rearrangement links TRBV4-3 to TRBJ2-3; weak D call: TRBD2 (5 bases). The length of the CDR3 is 15 residues. The germline V gene has CDR1 LGHNA and CDR2 YSLEER. V lost 2 bases and J lost 2, with 11 bases in between.

The chain has TRBV5-5 and TRBJ1-5; 7 nucleotides agree with TRBD1. The CDR3 loop spans 17 amino acids. From germline, CDR1 is SGHKS and CDR2 YYEKEE (reference sequence). V gave up 3 bases and J gave up 4 bases; unmatched junction bases: 13. CDR3 nucleotide sequence: TGTGCCAGCAGCTCCCGCCTCGCAGGGGGAGGAAATCAGCCCCAGCATTTT. Translated: CASSSRLAGGGNQPQHF. Full variable domain (missing parts from reference TRBV5-5 and TRBJ1-5): DAGVTQSPTHLIKTRGQQVTLRCSPISGHKSVSWYQQVLGQGPQFIFQYYEKEERGRGNFPDRFSARQFPNYSSELNVNALLLGDSALYLCASSSRLAGGGNQPQHFGDGTRLSIL.

V gene TRBV11-2 combines with J gene TRBJ1-1, with 7 bases lining up with TRBD1. With 3 bases clipped from V and 4 bases from J, the junction kept 17 bases outside the gene matches. Germline V lookup: CDR1 SGHAT, CDR2 FQNNGV. The CDR3 contains 18 residues. DNA for the CDR3: TGTGCCAGCAGCTTCCCGGAGAGGGGGCGACTATCCGCCACTGAAGCTTTCTTT. Protein: CASSFPERGRLSATEAFF.

This rearrangement joins TRBV5-1 to TRBJ1-2; D unresolved. This CDR3 region has 14 residues. With 0 bases removed from V and 3 bases from J, the gap between germline ends came to 9 bases. Germline CDR1 and CDR2: SGHRS and YFSETQ. The CDR3 is CASSLGSTYYGYTF. CDR3 sequence (DNA): TGCGCCAGCAGCTTGGGCTCGACATACTATGGCTACACCTTC.

V gene TRBV3-1 (or the pseudogene TRBV3-2) combines with J gene TRBJ2-5; TRBD1 aligns across 7 bases. J was trimmed by 5 bases and V by 2 bases; bases with no gene match: 8. The CDR3 consists of 15 residues. Germline V gene sequence: CDR1 LGHDT, CDR2 YNNKEL (reference sequence). CDR3 sequence reads: CASSQFRTGGETQYF. In DNA form, the CDR3 reads TGTGCCAGCAGCCAATTTCGGACAGGCGGGGAGACCCAGTACTTC.

The chain carries TRBV5-1 and TRBJ1-1; D gene uncertain. Per germline, CDR1 SGHRS and CDR2 YFSETQ. The CDR3 runs to 14 residues. The V gene lost 0 bases and the J gene lost 0 bases, with 6 bases spanning the gap. The CDR3 nucleotides read TGCGCCAGCAGCTTGGGCCAGGTGAACACTGAAGCTTTCTTT. Protein sequence: CASSLGQVNTEAFF.

The CDR3 here is CASSLGSGANYGYTF. The DNA of the CDR3 is TGTGCCAGCAGCTTAGGCTCAGGGGCTAACTATGGCTACACCTTC. The chain has TRBV7-8 and TRBJ1-2, with a weak D call TRBD1 (6 bases). There are 15 residues in the CDR3. V lost 1 base, J lost 0 bases, and 9 bases lay in between. Germline V gene data show CDR1 as SGHVS and CDR2 as FQNEAQ.

CDR3 DNA: TGCGCCAGCAGCTTGGCCCGGACAGATGAAAAACTGTTTTTT. It codes for CASSLARTDEKLFF. V gene TRBV5-1 combines with J gene TRBJ1-4, with D possibly being TRBD1 (6 bases). The V and J ends lost 0 bases and 6 bases respectively, with 9 bases between them. Germline loops: CDR1 SGHRS, CDR2 YFSETQ. The CDR3 loop spans 14 amino acids.

In this sample, this clone turned up a few times. The chain employs TRBV5-1 and TRBJ1-2; D is unresolved. The CDR3 contains 13 residues. V shed 0 bases and J shed 4 bases, with 7 bases lying between them. Per germline, CDR1 SGHRS and CDR2 YFSETQ. The CDR3 here is CASSLALSYGYTF. The DNA of the CDR3 is TGCGCCAGCAGCTTGGCCTTGTCCTATGGCTACACCTTC.

The rearrangement joins TRBV2 to TRBJ1-5; no reliable D call. V was shortened by 3 bases and J by 3 bases, with 12 bases between the two germline ends. This CDR3 has 15 amino acids. Germline CDR1 is SNHLY and CDR2 is FYNNEI. CDR3 DNA sequence: TGTGCCAGCAGTGACACTTCCATAGTCAATCAGCCCCAGCATTTT. Residues: CASSDTSIVNQPQHF.